This TCR beta chain was recorded in a study of T cells in Graves' hyperthyroidism and ophthalmopathy. Trimming took off 1 base at V and 4 bases at J, with 10 bases between the two ends. The CDR3 length is 14 residues. CDR1 is DFQATT, CDR2 SNEGSKA, per germline (reference sequence). The CDR3 regions of TCR beta were amplified from RNA transcripts. First-round RT-PCR with HTBI primers amplified the TCR CDR3 region. MiXCR, run by TCRdb on the multiplex PCR reads, gives a single entry per CDR3 protein. The sample carries around 700,000 distinct CDR3 sequences, around 20% recorded once. This clonotype was found many times.

This chain links TRBV20-1 with TRBJ1-4, with D uncertain. The sample was blood. This receptor was obtained from a woman aged 45 to 65 with Graves' hyperthyroidism that later progressed to Graves' ophthalmopathy. CDR3 in DNA: TGCAGTGCTAGAGTTGACGGATTTAATGAAAAACTGTTTTTT. Residues: CSARVDGFNEKLFF.